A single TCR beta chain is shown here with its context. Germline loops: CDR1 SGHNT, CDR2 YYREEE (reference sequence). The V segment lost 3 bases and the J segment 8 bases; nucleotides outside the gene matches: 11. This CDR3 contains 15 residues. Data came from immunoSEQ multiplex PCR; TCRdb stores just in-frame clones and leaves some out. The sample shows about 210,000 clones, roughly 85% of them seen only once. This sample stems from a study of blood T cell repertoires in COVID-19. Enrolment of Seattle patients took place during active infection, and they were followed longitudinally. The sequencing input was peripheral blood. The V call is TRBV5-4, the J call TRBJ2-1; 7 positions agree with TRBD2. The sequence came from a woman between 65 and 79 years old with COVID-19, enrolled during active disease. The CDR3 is CASSSPGTTSYEQFF. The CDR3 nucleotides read TGTGCCAGCAGCTCCCCAGGGACTACGTCATATGAGCAGTTCTTC.